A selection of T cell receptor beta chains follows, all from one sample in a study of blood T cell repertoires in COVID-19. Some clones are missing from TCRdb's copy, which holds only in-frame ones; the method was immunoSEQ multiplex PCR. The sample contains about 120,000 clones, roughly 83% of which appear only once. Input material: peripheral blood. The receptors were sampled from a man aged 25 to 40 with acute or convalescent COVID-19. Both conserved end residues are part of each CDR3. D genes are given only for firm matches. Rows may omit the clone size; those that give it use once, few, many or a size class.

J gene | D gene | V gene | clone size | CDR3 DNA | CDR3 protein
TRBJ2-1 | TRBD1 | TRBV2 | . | TGTGCCAGCAGTGAATTGGGACAGGCAAGGAATGAGCAGTTCTTC | CASSELGQARNEQFF
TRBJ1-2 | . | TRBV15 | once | TGTGCCACCTCTCAAAACAGGCACCGGTGGGGCTACACCTTC | CATSQNRHRWGYTF
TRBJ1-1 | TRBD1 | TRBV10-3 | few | TGTGCCATCAGTGCGGGACAGGCGAACACTGAAGCTTTCTTT | CAISAGQANTEAFF
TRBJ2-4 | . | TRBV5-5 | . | TGTGCCAGCACCCGGAGGGTAGGAGAAAACATTCAGTACTTC | CASTRRVGENIQYF
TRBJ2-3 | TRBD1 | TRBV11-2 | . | TGTGCCAGCAGCTCGTACAGGGGGTACCGCACAGATACGCAGTATTTT | CASSSYRGYRTDTQYF
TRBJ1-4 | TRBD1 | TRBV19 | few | TGTGCCAGTAGTCCTCGGACAGGGGAAAAACTGTTTTTT | CASSPRTGEKLFF
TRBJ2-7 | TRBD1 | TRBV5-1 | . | TGCGCCAGCAGCTTGGGGCGGCAGGGGGCTAGGGGCGAGCAGTACTTC | CASSLGRQGARGEQYF
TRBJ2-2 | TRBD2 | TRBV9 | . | TGTGCCAGCAGCGTAAGGGCGGGGGGCCGGAACACCGGGGAGCTGTTTTTT | CASSVRAGGRNTGELFF
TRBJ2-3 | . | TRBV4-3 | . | TGCGCCAGCTCCGCAGAAGGGCGGGGCAATACGCAGTATTTT | CASSAEGRGNTQYF
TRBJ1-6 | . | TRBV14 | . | TGTGCCAGCAGCCAAAAAACAGGGTCTTGGGATAATTCACCCCTCCACTTT | CASSQKTGSWDNSPLHF
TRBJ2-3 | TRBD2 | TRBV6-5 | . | TGTGCCAGCAGCCGGACGAGCGGGAGACCAGATACGCAGTATTTT | CASSRTSGRPDTQYF
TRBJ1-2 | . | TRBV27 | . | TGTGCCAGCAGTCCTCAGACAGCCCCAAACTATGGCTACACCTTC | CASSPQTAPNYGYTF